The rows below give T cell receptor beta chains drawn from one sample of a study of T cell responses to AZD1222 COVID-19 vaccine. Method: immunoSEQ multiplex PCR; TCRdb's copy keeps in-frame clones and lacks some. The sample gives 150,000 to 160,000 clones, 88% of which show up once; roughly 2.9% is in the top ten. This specimen was peripheral blood, taken on day 0 of AZD1222 vaccination. These receptors were collected from an adult in good health. CDR3s include the opening cysteine and the closing phenylalanine or tryptophan. Fields, in order: V gene, J gene, D gene, CDR3 protein, CDR3 DNA. D genes are given only for firm matches.

TRBV19	TRBJ1-5	TRBD1	CASSRPTGTQPQHF	TGTGCCAGTAGTCGGCCGACAGGGACGCAGCCCCAGCATTTT
TRBV20-1	TRBJ1-2	NA	CSARDRAWVDF	TGCAGTGCTAGAGATCGGGCGTGGGTAGACTTC
TRBV6-5	TRBJ1-2	NA	CASSLQGGYGYTF	TGTGCCAGCAGTTTACAGGGAGGGTATGGCTACACCTTC
TRBV3-1/TRBV3-2	TRBJ2-7	NA	CASSHRDTVYEQYF	TGTGCCAGCAGCCACCGGGACACGGTCTACGAGCAGTACTTC
TRBV4-1	TRBJ2-3	NA	CASSHPSGDTQYF	TGCGCCAGCAGCCATCCTTCTGGAGATACGCAGTATTTT
TRBV10-2	TRBJ1-6	NA	CASSDAGGSEVHF	TGCGCCAGCAGTGATGCCGGGGGATCAGAGGTCCACTTT
TRBV14	TRBJ2-6	TRBD1	CASSRDRGLIGANVLTF	TGTGCCAGCAGCCGCGACAGGGGGCTGATTGGGGCCAACGTCCTGACTTTC
TRBV6-2/TRBV6-3	TRBJ1-2	NA	CASSRAGTFYGYTF	TGTGCCAGCAGTAGAGCCGGGACTTTCTATGGCTACACCTTC
TRBV3-1/TRBV3-2	TRBJ1-4	TRBD1	CASSPDRAGEKLFF	TGTGCCAGCAGCCCCGACAGGGCGGGTGAAAAACTGTTTTTT
TRBV14	TRBJ1-5	NA	CASSSSTGDQHF	TGTGCCAGCAGCTCCAGTACGGGGGACCAGCATTTT
TRBV6-4	TRBJ2-3	TRBD2	CASSEVAGGTDTQYF	TGTGCCAGCAGTGAGGTAGCGGGGGGAACAGATACGCAGTATTTT
TRBV7-7	TRBJ2-5	TRBD2	CASSLGLVGETQYF	TGTGCTAGCAGCTTGGGACTAGTGGGGGAGACCCAGTACTTC
TRBV7-2	TRBJ2-2	NA	CASILGGAGELFF	TGTGCCAGCATTCTCGGTGGGGCCGGGGAGCTGTTTTTT
TRBV28	TRBJ1-5	TRBD1	CATRQGHFPQHF	TGTGCCACCAGACAGGGGCATTTTCCCCAGCATTTT
TRBV7-2	TRBJ1-3	TRBD1	CASSPGGSSGNTIYF	TGTGCCAGCAGCCCAGGGGGGTCTTCTGGAAACACCATATATTTT
TRBV7-2	TRBJ2-2	NA	CASSLAPTGELFF	TGTGCCAGCAGCTTAGCCCCCACCGGGGAGCTGTTTTTT
TRBV10-3	TRBJ1-5	TRBD1	CAISEQGRDQPQHF	TGTGCCATCAGTGAACAGGGGAGGGATCAGCCCCAGCATTTT
TRBV19	TRBJ2-3	NA	CASSIETSRSTDTQYF	TGTGCCAGTAGTATAGAGACTAGTCGTAGCACAGATACGCAGTATTTT
TRBV7-2	TRBJ2-7	NA	CASSLGQAPYEQYF	TGTGCCAGCAGCTTAGGCCAGGCCCCCTACGAGCAGTACTTC
TRBV3-1/TRBV3-2	TRBJ2-7	NA	CASSQEGGDEQYF	TGTGCCAGCAGCCAAGAGGGCGGGGACGAGCAGTACTTC
TRBV11-2	TRBJ1-1	TRBD1	CASSPLGGGGIQEAFF	TGTGCCAGCAGCCCCTTGGGAGGAGGGGGCATACAGGAAGCTTTCTTT
TRBV4-2	TRBJ2-1	NA	CASSQDFSPISGEQFF	TGTGCCAGCAGCCAAGATTTCTCCCCTATAAGTGGTGAGCAGTTCTTC
TRBV6-5	TRBJ1-3	TRBD1	CASKQGLGNTIYF	TGTGCCAGCAAACAGGGGCTCGGAAACACCATATATTTT
TRBV10-2	TRBJ1-1	NA	CASRGMLGEHTEAFF	TGCGCCAGCAGGGGGATGTTGGGGGAGCACACTGAAGCTTTCTTT
TRBV28	TRBJ1-4	NA	CASSSSGTPNEKLFF	TGTGCCAGCAGTTCCTCCGGGACACCGAATGAAAAACTGTTTTTT
TRBV9	TRBJ1-3	TRBD1	CASSPDRVESGNTIYF	TGTGCCAGCAGCCCCGACAGGGTTGAGTCTGGAAACACCATATATTTT
TRBV4-3	TRBJ1-3	NA	CASSQERGLYGNTIYF	TGCGCCAGCAGCCAAGAGAGGGGGTTGTATGGAAACACCATATATTTT